The 10 T cell receptor beta chains below all came from one sample that was sequenced in a study of T cell repertoires in cytomegalovirus infection. TCRdb independently ran MiXCR on the reads; one entry per CDR3 protein. The sample includes roughly 280,000 distinct CDR3 sequences, roughly 15% of them seen just once. Sequencing was performed on PBMCs. The receptor source for this set is a human donor in good health (CMV status not recorded). Some clones in this sample may be carry-over from other donors' samples.

CDR3 residues: CSARDTGRRSYEQYF. CDR3 nucleotide sequence: TGCAGTGCTAGAGATACAGGGCGAAGGTCCTACGAGCAGTACTTC. V and J are TRBV20-1 and TRBJ2-7, with a tentative D call TRBD1 (6 bases). CDR1 and CDR2 (germline): DFQATT, SNEGSKA (reference sequence). The CDR3 has 15 residues. V was pared by 0 bases and J by 1 base, with 13 bases between.

This clonotype was counted ten times or more. The genes are TRBV28 and TRBJ1-2; no definite D call. CDR3 length: 11 residues. Germline CDR1 reads MDHEN; CDR2 reads SYDVKM. V lost 7 bases, J lost 7 bases, and 10 bases lay in between. DNA of the CDR3: TGTGCCAGCATGTCCGGAGGTGGCTACACCTTC. Its translation: CASMSGGGYTF.

There are a few counts of this clonotype. This chain uses TRBV3-1 with TRBJ2-7; unclear D gene. The CDR3 spans 16 residues. Germline assignment: CDR1 LGHDT and CDR2 YNNKEL (reference sequence). V was trimmed by 4 bases and J by 3 bases, leaving 19 bases between them. CDR3 DNA: TGTGCCAGCAGCCGCCTCCTCCCGGCAGGCAGCTACGAGCAGTACTTC. Its protein is CASSRLLPAGSYEQYF.

This CDR3 reads CASSPLPTGIYEQYF. DNA of the CDR3: TGTGCCAGCAGCCCACTCCCAACAGGAATCTACGAGCAGTACTTC. This chain connects TRBV13 to TRBJ2-7; maybe TRBD1 (5 bases). The germline CDR1 and CDR2 sequences are PRHDT and FYEKMQ (reference sequence). V was pared by 5 bases and J by 3 bases, with 17 bases between. The CDR3 runs 15 residues.

The sample holds a few counts of this clonotype. The J gene is TRBJ1-4, the V gene TRBV29-1, with a tentative D call TRBD1 (6 bases). Germline assignment: CDR1 SQVTM and CDR2 ANQGSEA. V was pared by 6 bases and J by 10 bases, with 21 bases between. The length of the CDR3 is 14 residues. The CDR3 bases are TGCAGCGTGTCGGGGGGCAGTAGCACGGGAAAACTGTTTTTT. Amino acids: CSVSGGSSTGKLFF. The variable domain in full, with the rest retrieved from reference TRBV29-1 and TRBJ1-4, is SAVISQKPSRDICQRGTSLTIQCQVDSQVTMMFWYRQQPGQSLTLIATANQGSEATYESGFVIDKFPISRPNLTFSTLTVSNMSPEDSSIYLCSVSGGSSTGKLFFGSGTQLSVL.

This clonotype has more than one count but fewer than ten. The chain has TRBV19 and TRBJ1-5; perhaps TRBD1 as D (6 bases). Trimming cost V 1 base and J 2 bases, with 12 bases left between them. The length of the CDR3 is 16 residues. Germline values: CDR1 LNHDA, CDR2 SQIVND (reference sequence). This CDR3 is CASSIGGQGGNQPQHF. CDR3 DNA: TGTGCCAGTAGTATAGGGGGGCAGGGAGGCAATCAGCCCCAGCATTTT.

This rearrangement joins TRBV20-1 to TRBJ2-7; D possibly corresponds to TRBD2 (7 bases). V was pared by 4 bases and J by 6 bases, with 25 bases between. Germline-derived CDR1 and CDR2 are DFQATT and SNEGSKA (reference sequence). The length of the CDR3 is 16 residues. The CDR3 nucleotides are TGCAGTGCTACATCTGCACTAGCGCCGGGGGCTCTCGAGCAGTACTTC. This codes for CSATSALAPGALEQYF.

This clonotype was seen ten or more times. V and J are TRBV7-2 and TRBJ2-7; tentatively, D is TRBD2 (5 bases). The length of the CDR3 is 15 residues. CDR1 is SGHTA, CDR2 FQGNSA, per germline. V shed 5 bases and J shed 2 bases, with 16 bases lying between them. This CDR3 reads CASSQAGSFTYEQYF. Written as DNA, the CDR3 is TGTGCCAGCAGCCAGGCGGGCAGTTTTACCTACGAGCAGTACTTC.

The J gene is TRBJ2-5, the V gene TRBV28; D remains unclear. There are 13 residues in the CDR3. V was pared by 4 bases and J by 3 bases, with 9 bases between. From germline, CDR1 is MDHEN and CDR2 SYDVKM. The CDR3: CASSSRRKETQYF. The CDR3 DNA sequence: TGTGCCAGCAGTTCTAGGCGCAAAGAGACCCAGTACTTC.

This clonotype was observed many times. The V call is TRBV28, the J call TRBJ2-7, with TRBD2 identical over 10 bases. This CDR3 comprises 17 residues. V shed 7 bases and J 1 base; nucleotides not matched to a gene: 13. The V gene's germline CDR1 is MDHEN and CDR2 SYDVKM. The CDR3, as DNA: TGTGCCAGCACCCCGGCTAGCGGGAGAAATCCGTCCTACGAGCAGTACTTC. Amino acids: CASTPASGRNPSYEQYF.